A single sample gave rise to the 12 T cell receptor beta chains below, sequenced in a study of blood T cell dynamics during melanoma immunotherapy. The time point: week 3, after first cycle of checkpoint inhibitor. Clones were read by immunoSEQ multiplex PCR, and TCRdb kept only the in-frame ones, dropping some. The table lists around 11,000 clones, approximately 89% of them singletons, with 24% in the top ten. The sample consisted of blood, taken from a patient treated with checkpoint blockade. These receptors were taken from a human donor with melanoma.

The chain employs TRBV7-9 and TRBJ1-1; 9 bases agree with TRBD1. CDR1 is SEHNR, CDR2 FQNEAQ, per germline (reference sequence). V gave up 4 bases and J gave up 4 bases; unmatched junction bases: 7. The CDR3 extends over 15 amino acids. The DNA of the CDR3 is TGTGCCAGCAGCTGGTGGACAGGGGCGGTCACTGAAGCTTTCTTT. Amino acid sequence: CASSWWTGAVTEAFF.

This chain joins TRBV5-1 and TRBJ2-7; D is unresolved. The V end lost 4 bases, the J end lost 2 bases, and 19 bases lay between the germline ends. The CDR3 length is 16 residues. Germline V CDR1 and CDR2: SGHRS, YFSETQ. The CDR3, as DNA: TGCGCCAGCAGCCCTGCTTATCCTTCCCCCGCCTACGAGCAGTACTTC. Its translation: CASSPAYPSPAYEQYF.

In this sample, this clone turned up once. The chain couples TRBV27 to TRBJ1-6; D is undetermined. Per germline, CDR1 MNHEY and CDR2 SMNVEV (reference sequence). V dropped 3 bases and J dropped 7 bases, with 10 bases sitting between them. The CDR3 is 14 amino acids. The CDR3 DNA is TGTGCCAGCAGTTTTTGGCAGCAGAATTCACCCCTCCACTTT. Translating it yields CASSFWQQNSPLHF.

In nucleotides, the CDR3 is TGTGCCAGCAGTTACTCGCGAGGGAACGGGGAGCTGTTTTTT. It codes for CASSYSRGNGELFF. This sequence joins TRBV6-5 and TRBJ2-2; D is possibly TRBD2 (5 bases). The V gene lost 0 bases and the J gene lost 7 bases, with 9 bases spanning the gap. The CDR3 runs to 14 residues. Germline-derived CDR1 and CDR2 are MNHEY and SVGAGI.

As for this clone: At one of its ends the junction is not consistent with the germline gene, which may arise from a read error. J is TRBJ2-6 and V is TRBV6-6, with D perhaps given as TRBD1 or TRBD2 (6 bases each). This CDR3 has 16 amino acids. CDR1 is MNHNY and CDR2 is SVGAGI in the germline V gene (reference sequence). The CDR3 loop is CASSSPWGAGTNVLTF. The CDR3 DNA reads as TGTGCCAGCAGTTCACCATGGGGGGCTGGGACCAACGTCCTGACTTTC.

As regards this clone: The sample holds other DNA sequences that translate to the same CDR3. This rearrangement joins TRBV20-1 to TRBJ2-5; TRBD1 matches at 8 bases. Germline-derived CDR1 and CDR2 are DFQATT and SNEGSKA (reference sequence). The CDR3 consists of 11 residues. CDR3 sequence reads: CGGQGPGTQYF. For the CDR3, the DNA is TGCGGCGGACAGGGTCCGGGGACCCAGTACTTC.

This sequence joins TRBV6-1 and TRBJ2-4, with D unresolved. The CDR3 spans 17 residues. Germline V lookup: CDR1 MNHNS, CDR2 SASEGT. The V end was cut by 0 bases, the J end by 0 bases, with 12 bases between. CDR3 bases: TGTGCCAGCAGTGAAGCGTGGGCCCCGGGAGCCAAAAACATTCAGTACTTC. Its translation: CASSEAWAPGAKNIQYF.

This clone was detected once. In DNA form, the CDR3 reads TGTGCCAGCAGCTCCGAGCAGACACGCCTGATGCAGTATTTT. Its translation: CASSSEQTRLMQYF. This sequence joins TRBV7-9 and TRBJ2-3; D gene ambiguous. Germline assignment: CDR1 SEHNR and CDR2 FQNEAQ (reference sequence). This CDR3 has 14 amino acids. V was cut by 4 bases and J by 11 bases, with 19 bases left in between. Full variable domain (remainder filled in from reference TRBV7-9 and TRBJ2-3): DTGVSQNPRHKITKRGQNVTFRCDPISEHNRLYWYRQTLGQGPEFLTYFQNEAQLEKSRLLSDRFSAERPKGSFSTLEIQRTEQGDSAMYLCASSSEQTRLMQYFGPGTRLTVL.

This CDR3 reads CASTLSAAGVGTQYF. CDR3 DNA sequence: TGTGCCAGCACCCTTAGTGCCGCGGGAGTAGGTACGCAGTATTTT. The chain joins TRBV7-9 to TRBJ2-3, with 7 bases lining up with TRBD2. The CDR3 extends over 15 amino acids. The junction had 15 bases not matched to a gene; V was cut back by 7 bases and J by 8 bases. Germline loops: CDR1 SEHNR, CDR2 FQNEAQ (reference sequence).

The chain employs TRBV6-5 and TRBJ2-7; no definite D call. The CDR3 is 12 amino acids. Germline CDR1 is MNHEY and CDR2 is SVGAGI. V shed 4 bases and J shed 0 bases, with 4 bases lying between them. The chain's CDR3 is CASSSTSYEQYF. The CDR3, as DNA: TGTGCCAGCAGTTCCACCTCCTACGAGCAGTACTTC.

The chain links TRBV6-6 to TRBJ2-1; weak D call: TRBD2 (5 bases). V was clipped by 6 bases and J by 6 bases, with 18 bases between them. The CDR3 totals 15 residues. CDR1 and CDR2 from the germline V gene are MNHNY and SVGAGI (reference sequence). The CDR3 is CASRGWGSEGNEQFF. Here the CDR3 DNA reads TGTGCCAGCAGGGGCTGGGGTTCTGAGGGCAATGAGCAGTTCTTC.

CDR3 sequence: CASSFMGTQYF. CDR3 bases: TGTGCCAGCAGCTTTATGGGTACGCAGTATTTT. The chain recombines TRBV7-9 with TRBJ2-3; no clear D gene. This CDR3 is 11 amino acids long. CDR1 and CDR2 from the germline V gene are SEHNR and FQNEAQ (reference sequence). V lost 3 bases and J 8 bases, leaving 6 bases between the germline ends.